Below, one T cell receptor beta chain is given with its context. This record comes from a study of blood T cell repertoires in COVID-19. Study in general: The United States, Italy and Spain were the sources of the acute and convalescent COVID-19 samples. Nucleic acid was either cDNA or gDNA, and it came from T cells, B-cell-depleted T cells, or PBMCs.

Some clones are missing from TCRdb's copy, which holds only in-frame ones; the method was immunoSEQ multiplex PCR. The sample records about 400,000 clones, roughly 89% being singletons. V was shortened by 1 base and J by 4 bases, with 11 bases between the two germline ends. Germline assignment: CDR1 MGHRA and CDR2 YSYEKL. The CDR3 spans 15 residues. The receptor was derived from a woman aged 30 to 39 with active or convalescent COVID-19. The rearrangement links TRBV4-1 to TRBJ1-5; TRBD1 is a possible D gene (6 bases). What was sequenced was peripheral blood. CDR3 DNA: TGCGCCAGCAGCCAAGTAGCCCAGGGGAATCAGCCCCAGCATTTT. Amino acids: CASSQVAQGNQPQHF.